This T cell receptor (beta chain) was identified in a study of blood T cell repertoires in COVID-19. Background on the study: Material from acute and convalescent COVID-19 was sourced from the United States, Italy and Spain. PBMCs, B-cell-depleted T cells, or T cells provided the cDNA or gDNA that made up the material.

J gave up 2 bases and V 4 bases, and 16 bases lay outside the gene matches. CDR3 length: 18 residues. CDR1 and CDR2 (germline): MNHEY, SMNVEV (reference sequence). In the study's own analysis: Amplification of reference gene primers provided the estimated nucleated cell counts. TCRdb keeps only in-frame clones here, not all; method: immunoSEQ multiplex PCR. V and J calls and clone size are copied from that table; D and trimming were computed from the DNA. Of hundreds of thousands of clones in the sample, nearly 90% were seen once. This clonotype was sampled from a woman aged 18-35 years with acute COVID-19. The sample comprised PBMCs or T cells enriched from blood (not recorded which). This chain uses TRBV27 with TRBJ2-7, with TRBD1 identical over 8 bases. This CDR3 is CASSSLVEGTGRAYEQYF. The DNA of the CDR3 is TGTGCCAGCAGTTCCCTAGTCGAGGGGACAGGACGGGCCTACGAGCAGTACTTC.